This is a list of T cell receptor beta chains from one sample in a study of blood T cell repertoires in COVID-19. Assay used: immunoSEQ multiplex PCR; TCRdb lists only in-frame clones, some missing. Of roughly 200,000 clones listed, approximately 85% are singletons. Sequencing was done on a sample of PBMCs or T cells enriched from blood (not recorded which). All receptors come from a man between 35 and 55 years old who had recovered from COVID-19. CDR3s include the opening cysteine and the closing phenylalanine or tryptophan. A D gene is named only where the DNA matches it firmly. Size is omitted from some rows. Given values are once, few, many or a class for expanded clones.

j_call cdr3_length d_call v_call clone_size cdr3_aa cdr3_nt
TRBJ1-5 14 NA TRBV6-5 NA CASTRGQGQQPQHF TGTGCCAGCACCCGAGGACAAGGGCAACAGCCCCAGCATTTT
TRBJ1-1 13 NA TRBV25-1 few CASSRGGGTEAFF TGTGCCAGCAGTAGAGGAGGAGGGACTGAAGCTTTCTTT
TRBJ2-2 12 NA TRBV4-1 NA CASSQDARELFF TGCGCCAGCAGCCAAGATGCGAGGGAGCTGTTTTTT
TRBJ2-7 15 TRBD2 TRBV5-1 once CASSFQRGISYEQYF TGCGCCAGCAGCTTTCAGCGGGGAATTTCCTACGAGCAGTACTTC
TRBJ1-1 13 NA TRBV20-1 NA CSASEILDGEAFF TGCAGTGCTAGTGAAATTTTAGATGGTGAAGCTTTCTTT
TRBJ2-7 15 TRBD2 TRBV4-1 NA CASSQDVGTSYEQYF TGCGCCAGCAGCCAAGATGTTGGGACTAGCTACGAGCAGTACTTC
TRBJ1-3 15 NA TRBV7-9 NA CASSPTGLSGNTIYF TGTGCCAGCAGCCCAACAGGGCTGTCGGGAAACACCATATATTTT
TRBJ2-7 14 NA TRBV28 few CASSPPGESYEQYF TGTGCCAGCAGTCCCCCCGGTGAATCCTACGAGCAGTACTTC
TRBJ1-1 15 NA TRBV11-3 NA CASSFRGRVNTEAFF TGTGCCAGCAGCTTCAGGGGAAGGGTGAACACTGAAGCTTTCTTT
TRBJ1-1 15 TRBD1 TRBV7-3 NA CASSPGGPMNTEAFF TGTGCCAGCAGCCCAGGGGGGCCGATGAACACTGAAGCTTTCTTT
TRBJ1-1 11 TRBD1 TRBV30 NA CAWRGQFEAFF TGTGCCTGGAGGGGACAGTTTGAAGCTTTCTTT
TRBJ2-6 13 NA TRBV18 NA CATKGGRANVLTF TGTGCCACCAAAGGGGGTCGGGCCAACGTCCTGACTTTC
TRBJ2-2 16 TRBD2 TRBV9 NA CASSPLGEGNTGELFF TGTGCCAGCAGCCCACTAGGGGAGGGTAACACCGGGGAGCTGTTTTTT
TRBJ1-2 13 NA TRBV28 NA CASSPGRVYGYTF TGTGCCAGCAGCCCGGGAAGGGTTTATGGCTACACCTTC
TRBJ1-1 15 NA TRBV13 once CASSSTPNTGKQAFF TGTGCCAGCAGCTCGACGCCAAACACAGGGAAGCAAGCTTTCTTT
TRBJ1-1 15 NA TRBV9 NA CASSVEGTKGTEAFF TGTGCCAGCAGCGTTGAAGGCACTAAAGGCACTGAAGCTTTCTTT
TRBJ1-2 13 NA TRBV5-5 NA CASSLALQGGKTF TGTGCCAGCAGCTTGGCCCTCCAGGGCGGGAAGACTTTC
TRBJ1-1 15 TRBD1 TRBV28 NA CASSSPQGATTEAFF TGTGCCAGCAGTTCACCACAGGGGGCGACCACTGAAGCTTTCTTT
TRBJ1-1 13 TRBD1 TRBV12-3/TRBV12-4 NA CASSQGGQAEAFF TGTGCCAGCAGTCAAGGAGGACAGGCTGAAGCTTTCTTT
TRBJ2-3 15 NA TRBV7-2 NA CASSLEPRATDTQYF TGTGCCAGCAGCTTAGAGCCCAGGGCAACAGATACGCAGTATTTT
TRBJ1-2 14 NA TRBV5-5 NA CASSWDTGPYGYTF TGTGCCAGCAGCTGGGACACAGGTCCCTATGGCTACACCTTC
TRBJ2-1 15 NA TRBV5-1 NA CASSLGLSSYNEQFF TGCGCCAGCAGCTTAGGACTAAGCTCCTACAATGAGCAGTTCTTC
TRBJ1-2 15 NA TRBV30 NA CAWSALPTRSYGYTF TGTGCCTGGAGTGCATTACCGACAAGATCGTATGGCTACACCTTC
TRBJ1-5 15 TRBD1 TRBV19 NA CASSKGGQSNQPQHF TGTGCCAGTAGTAAAGGGGGCCAGAGCAATCAGCCCCAGCATTTT